The sequence of this TCR beta chain was determined in a study of response to subunit inactivated influenza vaccine. General study points: Each seasonal influenza vaccination recruits few new T cells, the authors suggested.

TCRdb re-analysed the RT-PCR reads in MiXCR, keeping a single row per CDR3 protein. The top ten clones hold roughly 11% of a sample with hundreds of thousands of distinct CDR3 sequences, about 18% of them seen once. Note on this clonotype: Antigen unknown.

The CDR3 contains 16 residues. Trimming removed 2 bases from V and 12 bases from J; junction bases left unmatched: 16. From germline, CDR1 is SGHRS and CDR2 YFSETQ. This TCR was sampled from a man aged 45-60 years who received an inactivated influenza vaccine. Sequencing was performed on PBMCs from blood, taken 5 days after vaccination. This rearrangement joins TRBV5-1 to TRBJ2-1, with TRBD2 matching over 8 bases. The CDR3 loop is CASSFTAGASPIVQFF. In nucleotides, the CDR3 is TGCGCCAGCAGCTTCACAGCGGGGGCCTCTCCAATCGTGCAGTTCTTC.